This T cell receptor beta chain derives from a study of OX40 agonist ivuxolimab in advanced cancers. Study as a whole: Prior anti-PD-1, anti-PD-L1 or anti-CTLA-4 therapy did not bar entry, and approximately 43% had some. Study-level findings and limits: CD8+ T cells showed, on average, more clonal expansion than CD4+ cells.

Sequencing was performed with immunoSEQ multiplex PCR; in TCRdb, only in-frame clones are kept and a portion is missing. The sample comprises roughly 77,000 clones, roughly 80% of which are singletons, and 4.6% rests with the top ten. The ends were cut back, 2 bases at V and 2 bases at J, with 10 bases in the middle. Per the germline V gene, CDR1 is SGHTA and CDR2 is FQGNSA. The CDR3 length is 15 residues. To note about this clone: As yet, its antigen is unknown.

The sequence derives from an adult with an advanced solid tumor such as melanoma, head and neck, liver or kidney cancer. The source material was CD4+ or CD8+ T cells sorted from blood, sampled in a trial of the OX40 agonist ivuxolimab. This rearrangement joins TRBV7-2 to TRBJ1-3; D gene unclear. CDR3 bases: TGTGCCAGCAGCTTAAGTTCTGGAACTGGAAACACCATATATTTT. This encodes CASSLSSGTGNTIYF.